This paragraph reports one T cell receptor (beta chain). This sample is drawn from a study of OX40 agonist ivuxolimab in advanced cancers. Study-level background: Ivuxolimab, an antibody that agonizes OX40 (CD134), was administered to the patients. A partial response was reached by three patients: one with hepatocellular carcinoma and two with cutaneous melanoma. Participants averaged about 66 years of age (range about 23 to 90) and were roughly 80% male.

Cycle 7 day 1, cycle 4 day 1, and baseline were the timepoints at which blood was sampled. The repertoire was sequenced with immunoSEQ multiplex PCR; TCRdb's copy has only in-frame clones and lacks some. The repertoire consists of tens of thousands of clones, with over 85% occurring once and the leading ten covering over 5%. Germline CDR1 SGHDT, CDR2 YYEEEE. There are 12 residues in the CDR3. V lost 2 bases, J lost 5 bases, and 4 bases lay in between. Specimen: CD4+ or CD8+ T cells sorted from blood, collected in a trial of the OX40 agonist ivuxolimab. The clonotype comes from an adult with an advanced solid tumor such as melanoma, head and neck, liver or kidney cancer. This chain uses TRBV5-6 with TRBJ2-2, with D unclear. CDR3 in DNA: TGTGCCAGCAGCTTCCGAACCGGGGAGCTGTTTTTT. It encodes CASSFRTGELFF.